This T cell receptor beta chain stems from a study of beta chain features in type 1 diabetes. Study-level information: All samples combined gave roughly 100,000,000 sorted cells for examination. Study conclusions and caveats: All four CD4+ subsets from Type 1 diabetes patients carried moderately but significantly shorter TCRB CDR3s.

As concerns this clone: What it recognizes is unknown.

Using CD45RO/CCR7/CD25/CD127/CD95/CD27, CD4+ naive, central memory, regulatory and stem cell-like memory cells were sorted. Expressed TCRB transcripts got sequenced, as all isolated RNA was reverse transcribed. Several million reads on average were seen across naive, central memory and regulatory T cell samples. Assay: immunoSEQ multiplex PCR; the TCRdb copy retains only in-frame clones and omits some. The top ten hold 3.5% to 4% of the sample, which has under 250,000 clones, 25% to 30% seen once. This CDR3 is built from 14 residues. CDR1 and CDR2 (germline): LNHNV, YYDKDF (reference sequence). Trimming took 5 bases from V and 3 from J; bases not matched to a gene: 6.

The material sequenced was central memory CD4+ T cells from blood. The rearrangement links TRBV15 to TRBJ2-7, with TRBD1 identical over 8 bases. The sequence was obtained from a man aged 25 to 40 in good health. The CDR3 DNA follows: TGTGCCACCAGCGACCGGGACAGGATCTACGAGCAGTACTTC. It encodes CATSDRDRIYEQYF.